Below, one T cell receptor beta chain is given with its context. The data were obtained in a study of blood T cell repertoires in COVID-19. Across the study: Samples representing acute and convalescent COVID-19 were sourced from the United States, Italy and Spain. From T cells, B-cell-depleted T cells, or PBMCs came the material, which was cDNA or gDNA.

As processed by the authors: Reference gene primers were amplified, and this amplification served to estimate nucleated cell counts. Measured with immunoSEQ multiplex PCR; TCRdb has only the in-frame clones, and not every one. V and J calls and clone size follow that table, whereas D and trimming were derived from the DNA. The sample includes around 160,000 clones, 80% to 90% of them seen just once. Enrolment of Seattle patients took place during active infection, and they were followed longitudinally. Germline V gene data show CDR1 as KGHDR and CDR2 as SFDVKD. CDR3 length: 20 amino acids. V was shortened by 0 bases and J by 3 bases, with 24 bases between the two germline ends.

The TCR was taken from a woman aged 55-70 years with COVID-19, enrolled during active disease. Sequencing input: peripheral blood. The chain links TRBV24-1 to TRBJ2-3; D is ambiguous. The CDR3 spells CATSDLQKALVQEETDTQYF. The CDR3, as DNA: TGTGCCACCAGTGATTTGCAGAAGGCGCTGGTACAAGAGGAAACAGATACGCAGTATTTT.